Listed below are T cell receptor beta chains from one sample, sequenced in a study of post-analysis software for immune sequencing data. Using its own MiXCR run on the PCR reads, TCRdb lists one record per CDR3 protein. In the table there are some 890,000 distinct CDR3 sequences, about 50% of which are singletons. Sequencing was carried out using blood. The receptor source for this set is a girl between 5 and 17 years old with multiple sclerosis. The CDR3 runs from the conserved cysteine through the conserved F or W. A D gene is named only where the DNA matches it firmly. Some rows mark clone size as missing; the rest say once, few, many or name a class of expanded clone.

DNA,CDR3,J,size,V,D
TGCAGTGCTAGCTTGGCCCTTCTTTGGACAGGGGAAGGCTACACCTTC,CSASLALLWTGEGYTF,TRBJ1-2,NA,TRBV20-1,TRBD1
TGCGCCAGCAGGCGTGGGGACAGTGCGTTCGGGGCCAACGTCCTGACTTTC,CASRRGDSAFGANVLTF,TRBJ2-6,NA,TRBV5-1,TRBD1
TGTGCCATCAGGGAGCGGGATGACACTGAAGCTTTCTTT,CAIRERDDTEAFF,TRBJ1-1,NA,TRBV10-3,NA
TGTGCCAGCAGACCTGTCCGACAGGGGGCGGTAGATACGCAGTATTTT,CASRPVRQGAVDTQYF,TRBJ2-3,NA,TRBV7-2,TRBD1
TGCGCCAGCAGCTTGGCCAGCCAGGCGGGCATTCAGTACTTC,CASSLASQAGIQYF,TRBJ2-4,few,TRBV5-1,NA
TGTGCCAGCAGTTATTGGACAGGGAGTGGGGCCAACGTCCTGACTTTC,CASSYWTGSGANVLTF,TRBJ2-6,NA,TRBV6-5,TRBD1
TGTGCCAGCACTTGGGCAGTTCGAACACAAGGAACCCAGTACTTC,CASTWAVRTQGTQYF,TRBJ2-7,few,TRBV6-1,NA
TGTGCCAGCAGCACTGGACAGCAATATGGCTACACCTTC,CASSTGQQYGYTF,TRBJ1-2,NA,TRBV6-6,NA
TGTGCCAGCAGCTTAGCGGCGCCAGTTGTCTCCTACGAGCAGTACTTC,CASSLAAPVVSYEQYF,TRBJ2-7,few,TRBV7-9,NA
TGTGCCAGCAGTGTGGGGACATACGAAGTGTATGAGCAGTTCTTC,CASSVGTYEVYEQFF,TRBJ2-1,NA,TRBV2,NA
TGTGCCAGCGGGACCGTTGGGTATTCACCCCTCCACTTT,CASGTVGYSPLHF,TRBJ1-6,NA,TRBV6-5,NA
TGCGCCAGCAGCTTCGGGGCGACCCAAGAGACCCAGTACTTC,CASSFGATQETQYF,TRBJ2-5,NA,TRBV5-1,NA
TGTGCCAGCAGCGGGGGTACAGCCTCCTACGAGCAGTACTTC,CASSGGTASYEQYF,TRBJ2-7,once,TRBV9,NA
TGTGCCAGCAGCTCCCGGGAGAGCTACGAGCAGTACTTC,CASSSRESYEQYF,TRBJ2-7,NA,TRBV7-6,NA
TGTGCCAGCAGTATCCGGACTAGCGGGGGTGCAGAGACCCAGTACTTC,CASSIRTSGGAETQYF,TRBJ2-5,NA,TRBV12-3/TRBV12-4,TRBD2
TGCGCCAGCAGCTTGGACTGGGGATCCGAGCAGTACTTC,CASSLDWGSEQYF,TRBJ2-7,NA,TRBV5-1,NA
TGTGCCAGCAGTTCACCGGGATTGGATCGTTATGGCTACACCTTC,CASSSPGLDRYGYTF,TRBJ1-2,NA,TRBV27,NA
TGTGCCAGCAGCGTAGAGGGGGCCCAGGAGCAGTACTTC,CASSVEGAQEQYF,TRBJ2-7,NA,TRBV9,TRBD1
TGTGCCATCAGTGAAACCCCCGCTGCCCAGGGCCTGAACACTGAAGCTTTCTTT,CAISETPAAQGLNTEAFF,TRBJ1-1,NA,TRBV10-3,NA
TGCAGTGTTCGCTCTGGGAGCACAGATACGCAGTATTTT,CSVRSGSTDTQYF,TRBJ2-3,NA,TRBV20-1,NA
TGTGCCAGCAGCTTTCGGGACGGTGGCTATGGCTACACCTTC,CASSFRDGGYGYTF,TRBJ1-2,NA,TRBV11-2,NA
TGTGCCAGCAGACCCACAGGCAACTACGAGCAGTACTTC,CASRPTGNYEQYF,TRBJ2-7,NA,TRBV13,NA
TGCAGCGTTGTCCCTAGCGGGAGGCCCTTCTACAATGAGCAGTTCTTC,CSVVPSGRPFYNEQFF,TRBJ2-1,NA,TRBV29-1,TRBD2
TGTGCCAGCAGCCGATTATGGGACAGGGCCCCTGGTGGAGGCGACACTGAAGCTTTCTTT,CASSRLWDRAPGGGDTEAFF,TRBJ1-1,NA,TRBV7-2,TRBD1
TGCAGCGTTGACTTCGCCGATTCCTACGAGCAGTACTTC,CSVDFADSYEQYF,TRBJ2-7,few,TRBV29-1,NA
TGCGCCAGCAGGTCTGAATTTTCTGGGGCCAACGTCCTGACTTTC,CASRSEFSGANVLTF,TRBJ2-6,once,TRBV5-1,NA
TGTGCCAGCAGTTTTCAAGGGGGCCTCTCCTACGAGCAGTACTTC,CASSFQGGLSYEQYF,TRBJ2-7,NA,TRBV12-3/TRBV12-4,TRBD1
TGTGCCAGCAGCGTGGGACAGGGGATGGGCTACACCTTC,CASSVGQGMGYTF,TRBJ1-2,NA,TRBV7-9,TRBD1
TGCAGCGCTTACCTTGGGGCCGGGAAGACCCAGTACTTC,CSAYLGAGKTQYF,TRBJ2-5,few,TRBV29-1,NA
TGTGCCAGCAGCGTACAGACAGATACGCAGTATTTT,CASSVQTDTQYF,TRBJ2-3,few,TRBV9,NA
TGTGCCAGCAGCTTATTTGGGACAGGGAATTTAGGTGGGGCCAACGTCCTGACTTTC,CASSLFGTGNLGGANVLTF,TRBJ2-6,NA,TRBV7-3,TRBD1
TGTGCCAGCAGCTCGTGGGGGTTTAGCAATCAGCCCCAGCATTTT,CASSSWGFSNQPQHF,TRBJ1-5,few,TRBV7-2,NA
TGTGCCAGCAGCTTAGCAGGGGGGAACACTGGAGCTTTCTTT,CASSLAGGNTGAFF,TRBJ1-1,NA,TRBV7-9,NA
TGTGCCAGCAGTTTGGAGACTAGCTTTGGTTACGAGCAGTACTTC,CASSLETSFGYEQYF,TRBJ2-7,NA,TRBV27,TRBD2
TGCGCCAGCAGCTCCTCCGGGACTAGAGCTTGGTCCTACAATGAGCAGTTCTTC,CASSSSGTRAWSYNEQFF,TRBJ2-1,NA,TRBV5-1,TRBD2